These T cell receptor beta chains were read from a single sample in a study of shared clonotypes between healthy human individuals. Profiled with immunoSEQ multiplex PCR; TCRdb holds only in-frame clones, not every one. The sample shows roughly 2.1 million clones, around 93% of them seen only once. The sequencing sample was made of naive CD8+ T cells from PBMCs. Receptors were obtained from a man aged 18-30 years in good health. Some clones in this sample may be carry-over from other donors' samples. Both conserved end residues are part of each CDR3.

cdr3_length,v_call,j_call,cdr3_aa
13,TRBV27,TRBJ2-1,CASSLSLRNEQFF
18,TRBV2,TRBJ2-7,CATKGLAGGNGIPYEQYF
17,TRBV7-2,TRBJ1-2,CASSSRSGDQNPYGYTF
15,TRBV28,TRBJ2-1,CASSFELASYNEQFF
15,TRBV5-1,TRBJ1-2,CASSLWTGENYGYTF
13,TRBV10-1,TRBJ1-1,CASSGGNGGEAFF
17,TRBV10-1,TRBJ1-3,CASSESVGESSGNTIYF
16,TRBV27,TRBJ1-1,CASSSRQGVENTEAFF
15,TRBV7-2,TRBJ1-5,CASSQPRPSNQPQHF
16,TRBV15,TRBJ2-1,CATSSTTVRSYNEQFF
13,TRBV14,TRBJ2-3,CASSVTTADTQYF
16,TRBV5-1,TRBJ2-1,CASSSKTLRSYNEQFF
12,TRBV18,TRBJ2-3,CASTLGTDTQYF
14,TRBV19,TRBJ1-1,CASSIDGQNTEAFF
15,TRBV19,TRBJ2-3,CASSITPRGRDTQYF
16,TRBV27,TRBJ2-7,CASTPHGERSSYEQYF
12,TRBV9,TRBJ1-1,CASSGRATEAFF
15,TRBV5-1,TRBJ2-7,CASSFELGALYEQYF
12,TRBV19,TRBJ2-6,CASSPAANVLTF
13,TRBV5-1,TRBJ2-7,CASSLGTVYEQYF
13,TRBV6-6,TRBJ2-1,CACAPGPVNEQFF
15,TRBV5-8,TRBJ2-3,CASSPGVTGTDTQYF
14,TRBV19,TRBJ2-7,CASSIRTGDYEQYF
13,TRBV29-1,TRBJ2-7,CSVDLQGTYEQYF
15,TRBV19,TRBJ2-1,CASSIWGSSYNEQFF
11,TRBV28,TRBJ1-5,CASTSSEPQHF
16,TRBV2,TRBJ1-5,CASQGRGKYSNQPQHF
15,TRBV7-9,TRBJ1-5,CASSPGRGGNQPQHF
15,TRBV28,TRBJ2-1,CASSSLDPALNEQFF
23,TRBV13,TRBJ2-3,CASSLVFQGSKGLAGVSTDTQYF
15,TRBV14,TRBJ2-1,CASSQRAGGMDEQFF
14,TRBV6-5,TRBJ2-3,CASSYGQGTDTQYF
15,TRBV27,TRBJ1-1,CASSLTTGRGTEAFF
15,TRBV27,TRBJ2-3,CASSLSYRGGDTQYF
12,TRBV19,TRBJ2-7,CASSPDSYEQYF
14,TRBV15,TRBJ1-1,CATSWGGENTEAFF
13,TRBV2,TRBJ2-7,CASSEQGPYEQYF
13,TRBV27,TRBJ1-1,CASSMGFWTEAFF
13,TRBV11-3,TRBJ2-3,CASSSLEADTQYF
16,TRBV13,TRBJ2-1,CASSLTSGANWDEQFF
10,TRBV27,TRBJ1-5,CASGGQPQHF
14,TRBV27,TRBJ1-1,CASRPGGANTEAFF
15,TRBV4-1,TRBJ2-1,CASMRGANSYNEQFF
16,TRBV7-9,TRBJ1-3,CASSLEGQGPGNTIYF
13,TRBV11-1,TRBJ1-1,CASSLGRIPPAFF
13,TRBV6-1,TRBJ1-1,CASRGRINTEAFF
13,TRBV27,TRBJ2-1,CASRRSGTYEQFF
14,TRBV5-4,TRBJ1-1,CASSPREGNTEAFF
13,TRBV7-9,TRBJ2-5,CASSLREDWTQYF
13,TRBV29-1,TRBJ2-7,CSVKDRGLYEQYF
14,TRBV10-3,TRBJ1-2,CAISESKKSYGYTF
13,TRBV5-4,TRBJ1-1,CASSLDGIAEAFF
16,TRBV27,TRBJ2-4,CASSWAKGQGSNIQYF
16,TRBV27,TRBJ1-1,CASSLSIPGTYTEAFF
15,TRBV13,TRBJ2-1,CASSRREGNFHEQFF
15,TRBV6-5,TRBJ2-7,CASSYSDSGAYEQYF
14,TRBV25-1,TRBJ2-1,CASSEYRFRNEQFF
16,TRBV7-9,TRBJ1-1,CASSPETVGMNTEAFF
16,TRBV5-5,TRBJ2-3,CASSPGLAGLTDTQYF